This TCR beta chain stems from a study of shared clonotypes between healthy human individuals. General study points: Larger estimated richness was generally seen in naive subsets than in memory subsets. Large sequencing depth failed to make sorted-subset sequencing complete, rarefaction showed.

TCRdb's copy holds only in-frame clones and misses some; the assay was immunoSEQ multiplex PCR. The table shows roughly 2,500,000 clones, with roughly 93% occurring only once. Turning to this clone: Its cognate antigen is unknown.

This CDR3 has 15 residues. The germline gives CDR1 SGDLS, CDR2 YYNGEE. Losses at the gene ends were 4 bases for V and 2 bases for J; bases not matched to a gene: 6. Specimen: naive CD4+ T cells from PBMCs. Subset meaning: CD45RA+ positively selected. The origin of this receptor is a young man in good health. Some clones in this sample may be carry-over from other donors' samples. This chain links TRBV9 with TRBJ2-3; 8 bases agree with TRBD2. The CDR3, as DNA: TGTGCCAGCAGCCGATATAGCGGGGTCACAGATACGCAGTATTTT. It codes for CASSRYSGVTDTQYF.